The sequence of this TCR beta chain was determined in a study of shared clonotypes between healthy human individuals (dated by TCRdb to about 2020). Broadly, across the study: Three men and a couple of women, aged 18 to 49 years, made up the cohort. Blood TCR repertoires of about 5 healthy adults were deeply sequenced to estimate repertoire size and the extent of clonotype sharing between individuals. Between about 0.85 and 10 billion PBMCs per donor were obtained by leukapheresis. To increase sequencing depth and limit assay-specific biases, different laboratories used diverse techniques to prepare libraries and sequence TCR repertoires. For each donor, CD4 naive and CD4 memory were each given three plates, CD8 naive was given two plates, and CD8 memory was given one plate. Findings and caveats that apply to the study as a whole: Higher generation probabilities were observed for clonotypes shared by all four sorted-subset donors than for non-shared clonotypes. Pairwise subsampling indicated that sequencing depth was expected to affect the degree of clonotype sharing among donors. Sampling was restricted to blood, and TCR repertoires in tissue are likely to differ from TCR repertoires in blood. Even with the large sequencing depth, rarefaction of the sorted-subset datasets indicated that sequencing was incomplete. The small number of donors limited the genetic and exposure-history diversity represented. Naive subsets generally had larger estimated clonotype richness than memory subsets did. When a handful of donors were compared, the shared fraction of clonotypes was about 5% for naive CD4, over 3% for naive CD8, about 2.5% for memory CD4, and less than 0.45% for memory CD8.

This clone was picked up one time. Its specific antigen is unknown. Base qualities were left out, and no much larger clone turns up one base away. Including cysteine and phenylalanine, the CDR3 has 12 amino acids. The sequence is cut down to CDR3 DNA, 36 bases in frame from base 1. The germline V gene (reference sequence) supplies CDR1 MNHEY and CDR2 SMNVEV. V is shortened by 5 bases, J by 6 bases, and the region joining them spans 9 bases. CD8 naive samples were CD45RO-negative cells positively selected for CCR7, giving a CD45RA+CCR7+ population that excluded TemRA cells. The donors were healthy, HIV-negative adults who had no recently reported acute infections or vaccinations. Every donor was a Caucasian adult living in Nashville, Tennessee, USA. Blood was obtained by leukapheresis, after which PBMCs were separated by Ficoll-Histopaque density gradient centrifugation and cryopreserved in liquid nitrogen vapor phase. Analytical flow cytometry was used to check the purity and quantity of each magnetically sorted T cell population. Each sorted fraction had its genomic DNA isolated and then quantified by UV absorbance on a Nanodrop 2000c.

Using the deep immunoSEQ assay, multiplex PCR amplified TCR CDR3 regions from genomic DNA. For each cell subset, the extracted genomic DNA was distributed evenly across all wells of several immunoSEQ 96-well plates, and each plate served as one replicate. For sorted subsets, about 210 ng of genomic DNA, equivalent to 30,000 or so T cell genomes, went into each replicate PCR. Purified libraries were measured with a Qubit 3.0 fluorometer, size-checked on a Bioanalyzer 2100, and measured again with the KAPA Library Quantification kit. Every immunoSEQ 96-well plate was sequenced on a dedicated single-read 150-cycle Illumina NextSeq 550 flow cell. Under the source paper's analysis protocol: The immunoSEQ output contained only junctional sequences without quality scores, so filtering could not match that applied to full-length reads. To assign V/J genes and CDR3, sequences were annotated using PyIR, a Python wrapper for IgBLAST v1.9, with IMGT germline references. Reads with weak V/J assignments (E-value above 1e-6), missing CDR3, stop codons, out-of-frame junctions, or ambiguous translated residues were removed. V3J clonotypes were defined by identical inferred V gene, J gene, and CDR3 amino acid sequence. Percentage overlap between repertoires was calculated by dividing the number of shared unique clonotypes by the size of the smaller repertoire. RTK rarefaction, the Chao1 estimator, and Recon v2.1 estimates of unobserved clonotypes were used to assess repertoire richness. Generation probabilities for all TCRbeta clonotypes obtained by the gDNA method from a handful of donors were computed using OLGA. In its TCRdb copy, this immuneACCESS table keeps in-frame sequences only and misses some clones. Where compared with another copy, unresolved V genes explain less than half of these, and the others have no known cause. That table furnishes V, J and clone size, whereas the DNA furnished D and trimming. The sample has roughly 2.1 million clones on record, about 93% of them singletons. The ten largest clones take up roughly 1.7% of the sample.

This TCR was recovered from a young man in good health. Some clones in this sample may be carry-over from other donors' samples. Sequencing was done on a sample of naive CD8+ T cells from PBMCs. The cell subset or site label corresponds to: CD45RA+CCR7+. The rearrangement joined TRBV27 to TRBJ2-3; the D gene is unclear. The CDR3: CASSPGRDTQYF. The DNA is TGTGCCAGCAGTCCCGGGCGGGATACGCAGTATTTT.